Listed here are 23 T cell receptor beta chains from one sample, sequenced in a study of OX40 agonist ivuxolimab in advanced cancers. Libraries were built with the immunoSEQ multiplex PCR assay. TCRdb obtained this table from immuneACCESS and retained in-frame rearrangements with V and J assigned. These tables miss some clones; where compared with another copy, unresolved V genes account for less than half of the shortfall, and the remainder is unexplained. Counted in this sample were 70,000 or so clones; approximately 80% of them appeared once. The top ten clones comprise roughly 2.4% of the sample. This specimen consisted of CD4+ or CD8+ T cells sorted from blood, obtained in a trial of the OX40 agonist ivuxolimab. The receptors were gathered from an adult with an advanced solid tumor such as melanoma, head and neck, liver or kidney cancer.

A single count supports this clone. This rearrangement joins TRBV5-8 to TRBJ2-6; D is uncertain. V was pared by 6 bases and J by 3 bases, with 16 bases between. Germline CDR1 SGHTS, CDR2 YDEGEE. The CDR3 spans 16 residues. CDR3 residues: CASTPRHSLGANVLTF. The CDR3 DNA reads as TGTGCCAGCACTCCCCGACATTCCCTTGGGGCCAACGTCCTGACTTTC.

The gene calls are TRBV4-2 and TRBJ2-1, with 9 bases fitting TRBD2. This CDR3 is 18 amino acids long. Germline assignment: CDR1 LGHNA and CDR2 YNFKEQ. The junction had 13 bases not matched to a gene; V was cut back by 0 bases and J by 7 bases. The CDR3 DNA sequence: TGTGCCAGCAGCCAAGATATCTTAGGACTAGCGAGTAAGAATGAGCAGTTCTTC. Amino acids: CASSQDILGLASKNEQFF.

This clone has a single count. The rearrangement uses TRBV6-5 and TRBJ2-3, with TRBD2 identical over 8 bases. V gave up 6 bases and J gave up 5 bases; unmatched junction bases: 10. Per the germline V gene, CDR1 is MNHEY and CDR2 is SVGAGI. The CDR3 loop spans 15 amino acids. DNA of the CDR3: TGTGCCAGCAGAACGGGAGGGGGGGCCAAAGATACGCAGTATTTT. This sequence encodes CASRTGGGAKDTQYF.

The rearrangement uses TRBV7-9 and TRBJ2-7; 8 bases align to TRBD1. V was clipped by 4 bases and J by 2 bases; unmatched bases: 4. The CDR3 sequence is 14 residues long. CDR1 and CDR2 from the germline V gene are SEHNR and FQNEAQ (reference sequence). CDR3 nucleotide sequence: TGTGCCAGCAGCTCTCGACAGGGGACCTACGAGCAGTACTTC. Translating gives CASSSRQGTYEQYF. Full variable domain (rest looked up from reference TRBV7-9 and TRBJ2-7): DTGVSQNPRHKITKRGQNVTFRCDPISEHNRLYWYRQTLGQGPEFLTYFQNEAQLEKSRLLSDRFSAERPKGSFSTLEIQRTEQGDSAMYLCASSSRQGTYEQYFGPGTRLTVT.

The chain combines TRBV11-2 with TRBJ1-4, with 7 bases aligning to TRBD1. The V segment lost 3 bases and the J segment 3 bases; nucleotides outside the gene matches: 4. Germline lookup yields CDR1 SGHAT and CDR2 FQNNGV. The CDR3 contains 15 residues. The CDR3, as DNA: TGTGCCAGCAGCTTTTCAGGACAGGCTAATGAAAAACTGTTTTTT. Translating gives CASSFSGQANEKLFF.

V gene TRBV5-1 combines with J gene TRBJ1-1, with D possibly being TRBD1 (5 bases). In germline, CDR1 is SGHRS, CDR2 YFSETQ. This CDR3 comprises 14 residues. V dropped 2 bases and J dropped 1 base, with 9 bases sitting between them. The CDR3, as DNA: TGCGCCAGCAGCTTCGGCAGGGCGAACACTGAAGCTTTCTTT. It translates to CASSFGRANTEAFF.

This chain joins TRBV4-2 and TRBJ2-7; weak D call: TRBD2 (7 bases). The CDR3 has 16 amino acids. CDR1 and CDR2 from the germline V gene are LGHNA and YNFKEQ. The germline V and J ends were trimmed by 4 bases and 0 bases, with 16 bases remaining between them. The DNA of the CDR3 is TGTGCCAGCAGCCGGGGGGGGCTAGATAGCTCCTACGAGCAGTACTTC. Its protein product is CASSRGGLDSSYEQYF.

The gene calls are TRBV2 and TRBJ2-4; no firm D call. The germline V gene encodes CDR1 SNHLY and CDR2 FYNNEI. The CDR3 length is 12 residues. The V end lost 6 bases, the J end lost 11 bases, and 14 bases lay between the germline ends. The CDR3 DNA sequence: TGTGCCAGCAGGGCAACAGACTTCGTTCAGTACTTC. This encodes CASRATDFVQYF.

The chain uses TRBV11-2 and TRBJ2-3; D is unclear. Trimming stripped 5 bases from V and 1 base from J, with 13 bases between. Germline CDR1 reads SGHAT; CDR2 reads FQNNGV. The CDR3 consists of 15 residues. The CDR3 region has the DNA TGTGCCAGCAGCCTTTCGTTCTCTCGCACAGATACGCAGTATTTT. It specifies CASSLSFSRTDTQYF. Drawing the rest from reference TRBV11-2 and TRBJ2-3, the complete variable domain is EAGVAQSPRYKIIEKRQSVAFWCNPISGHATLYWYQQILGQGPKLLIQFQNNGVVDDSQLPKDRFSAERLKGVDSTLKIQPAKLEDSAVYLCASSLSFSRTDTQYFGPGTRLTVL.

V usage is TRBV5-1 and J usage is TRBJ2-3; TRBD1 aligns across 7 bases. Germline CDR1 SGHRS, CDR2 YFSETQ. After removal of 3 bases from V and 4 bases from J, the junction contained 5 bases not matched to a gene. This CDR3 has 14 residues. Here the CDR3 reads CASSSPQGADTQYF. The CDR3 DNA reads TGCGCCAGCAGCTCACCCCAGGGGGCAGATACGCAGTATTTT. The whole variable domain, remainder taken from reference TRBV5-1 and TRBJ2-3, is KAGVTQTPRYLIKTRGQQVTLSCSPISGHRSVSWYQQTPGQGLQFLFEYFSETQRNKGNFPGRFSGRQFSNSRSEMNVSTLELGDSALYLCASSSPQGADTQYFGPGTRLTVL.

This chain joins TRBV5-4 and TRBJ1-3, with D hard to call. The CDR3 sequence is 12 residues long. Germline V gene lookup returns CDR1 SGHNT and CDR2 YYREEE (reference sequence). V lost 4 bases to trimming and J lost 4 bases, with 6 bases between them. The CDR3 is CASSLPGNTIYF. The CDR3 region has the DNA TGTGCCAGCAGCCTCCCCGGAAACACCATATATTTT.

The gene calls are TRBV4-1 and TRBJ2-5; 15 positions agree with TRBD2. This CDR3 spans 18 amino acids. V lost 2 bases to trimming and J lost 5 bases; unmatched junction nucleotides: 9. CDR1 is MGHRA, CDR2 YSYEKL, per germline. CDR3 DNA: TGCGCCAGCAGCCAAATAGGACTAGCGGGGGGGCCTGTGGAGACCCAGTACTTC. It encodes CASSQIGLAGGPVETQYF.

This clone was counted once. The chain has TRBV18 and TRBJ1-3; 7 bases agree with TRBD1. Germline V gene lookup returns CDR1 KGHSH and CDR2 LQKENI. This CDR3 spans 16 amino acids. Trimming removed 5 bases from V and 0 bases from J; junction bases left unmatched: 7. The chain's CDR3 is CASSTTGAHSGNTIYF. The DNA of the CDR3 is TGTGCCAGCTCAACTACAGGGGCTCACTCTGGAAACACCATATATTTT.

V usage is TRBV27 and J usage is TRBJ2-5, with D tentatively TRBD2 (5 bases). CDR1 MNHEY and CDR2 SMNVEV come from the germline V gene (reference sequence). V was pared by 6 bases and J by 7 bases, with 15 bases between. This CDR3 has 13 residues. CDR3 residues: CASRHPRAGTQYF. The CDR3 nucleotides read TGTGCCAGCAGACACCCCCGGGCGGGGACCCAGTACTTC.

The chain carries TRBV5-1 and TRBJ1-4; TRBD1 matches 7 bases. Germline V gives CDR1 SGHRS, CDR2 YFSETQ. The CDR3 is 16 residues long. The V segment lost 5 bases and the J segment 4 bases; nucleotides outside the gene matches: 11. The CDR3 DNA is TGCGCCAGCAGTATCAACCCAGGGGGGAATAATGAAAAACTGTTTTTT. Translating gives CASSINPGGNNEKLFF. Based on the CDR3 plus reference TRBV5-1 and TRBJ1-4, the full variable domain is KAGVTQTPRYLIKTRGQQVTLSCSPISGHRSVSWYQQTPGQGLQFLFEYFSETQRNKGNFPGRFSGRQFSNSRSEMNVSTLELGDSALYLCASSINPGGNNEKLFFGSGTQLSVL.

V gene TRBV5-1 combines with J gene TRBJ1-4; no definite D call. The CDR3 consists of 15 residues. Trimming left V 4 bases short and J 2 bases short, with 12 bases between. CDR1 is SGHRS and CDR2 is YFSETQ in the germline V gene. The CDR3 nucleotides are TGCGCCAGCAGCCTGCACGGGTGGACTAATGAAAAACTGTTTTTT. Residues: CASSLHGWTNEKLFF.

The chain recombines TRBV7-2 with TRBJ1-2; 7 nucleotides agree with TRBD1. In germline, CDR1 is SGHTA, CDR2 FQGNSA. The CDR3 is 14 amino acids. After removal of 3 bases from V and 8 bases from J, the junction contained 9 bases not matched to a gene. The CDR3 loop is CASSLSPGTAGYTF. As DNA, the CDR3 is TGTGCCAGCAGCTTGTCTCCCGGGACAGCCGGCTACACCTTC.

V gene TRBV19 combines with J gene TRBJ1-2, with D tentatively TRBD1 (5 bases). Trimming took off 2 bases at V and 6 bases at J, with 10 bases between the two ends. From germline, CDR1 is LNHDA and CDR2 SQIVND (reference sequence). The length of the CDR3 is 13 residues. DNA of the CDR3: TGTGCCAGTAGTATACTGGGAGGGGATGGCTACACCTTC. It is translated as CASSILGGDGYTF.

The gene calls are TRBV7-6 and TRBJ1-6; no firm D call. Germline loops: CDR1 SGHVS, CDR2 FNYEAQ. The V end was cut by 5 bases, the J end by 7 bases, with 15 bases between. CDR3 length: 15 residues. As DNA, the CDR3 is TGTGCCAGCAGCCCCTCCCTTCGGGAAAATTCACCCCTCCACTTT. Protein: CASSPSLRENSPLHF.

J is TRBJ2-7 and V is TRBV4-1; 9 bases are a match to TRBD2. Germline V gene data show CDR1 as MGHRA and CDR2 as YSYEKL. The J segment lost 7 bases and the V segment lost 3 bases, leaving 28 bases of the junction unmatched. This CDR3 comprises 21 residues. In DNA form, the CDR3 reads TGCGCCAGCAGCCACCCTCAACCGCGGACTAGCGCAGTGGGCCGACCAGGGGAGCAGTACTTC. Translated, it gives CASSHPQPRTSAVGRPGEQYF.

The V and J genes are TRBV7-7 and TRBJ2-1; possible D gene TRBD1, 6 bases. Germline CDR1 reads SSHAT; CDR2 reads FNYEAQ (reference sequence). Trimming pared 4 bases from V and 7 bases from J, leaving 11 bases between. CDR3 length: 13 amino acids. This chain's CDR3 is CASSSGQINEQFF. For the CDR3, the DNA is TGTGCCAGCAGCTCGGGACAAATTAATGAGCAGTTCTTC.

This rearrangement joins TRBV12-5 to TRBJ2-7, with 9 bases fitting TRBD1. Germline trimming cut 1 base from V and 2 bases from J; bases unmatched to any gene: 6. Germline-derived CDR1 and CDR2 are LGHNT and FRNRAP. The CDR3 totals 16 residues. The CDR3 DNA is TGTGCTAGTGGTTTGGCCCCCGGGACAGGGACCTACGAGCAGTACTTC. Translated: CASGLAPGTGTYEQYF.

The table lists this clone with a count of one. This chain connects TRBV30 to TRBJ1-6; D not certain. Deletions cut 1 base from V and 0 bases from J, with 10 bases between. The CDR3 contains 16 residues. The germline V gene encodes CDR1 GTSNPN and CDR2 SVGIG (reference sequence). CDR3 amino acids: CAWSDIRSSYNSPLHF. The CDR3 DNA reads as TGTGCCTGGAGTGATATCCGGAGCTCCTATAATTCACCCCTCCACTTT. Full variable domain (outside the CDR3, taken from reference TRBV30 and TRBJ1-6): SQTIHQWPATLVQPVGSPLSLECTVEGTSNPNLYWYRQAAGRGLQLLFYSVGIGQISSEVPQNLSASRPQDRQFILSSKKLLLSDSGFYLCAWSDIRSSYNSPLHFGNGTRLTVT.